The 25 T cell receptor beta chains reported below all come from one sample, sequenced in a study of T-cell reconstitution after alpha-beta-depleted transplantation in children. Unique molecular identifiers were built into the TCRbeta library. From the PCR reads, TCRdb called clonotypes with MiXCR, one entry per CDR3 protein. The sample gives approximately 510,000 distinct CDR3 sequences, about 18% of which show up once; more than 2.5% is in the top ten. The sequencing used PBMCs from the stem cell graft donor, collected from the stem cell graft. These receptors came from a human donor who donated a stem cell graft to a child with acute lymphoblastic leukemia.

With regard to this clonotype: One end of the junction fails to match germline, which may point to a read error. J is TRBJ2-3 and V is TRBV29-1, with TRBD2 matching 7 bases. The CDR3 loop spans 14 amino acids. Germline V gives CDR1 SQVTM, CDR2 ANQGSEA. This CDR3 is CGVVDTSGTDTQYF. In nucleotides, the CDR3 is TGCGGCGTTGTCGATACTAGCGGCACAGATACGCAGTATTTT.

At least ten counts were recorded for this clonotype. The chain is built from TRBV12-3 or TRBV12-4 and TRBJ2-7, with D tentatively TRBD1 (5 bases). Trimming stripped 2 bases from V and 6 bases from J, with 11 bases between. The CDR3 covers 13 residues. The CDR3 here is CASSLWQGAEQYF. The DNA for the CDR3 is TGTGCCAGCAGTTTATGGCAGGGTGCCGAGCAGTACTTC.

This clonotype has ten or more counts. V usage is TRBV18 and J usage is TRBJ2-1; 10 bases fit TRBD2. Looked up from germline, CDR1 is KGHSH and CDR2 is LQKENI. The CDR3 runs 15 residues. J lost 6 bases, V lost 3 bases, and 5 bases had no gene match. The CDR3 spells CASSPMASGSNEQFF. DNA for the CDR3: TGTGCCAGCTCACCGATGGCTAGCGGGAGCAATGAGCAGTTCTTC.

Only a few counts were recorded for this clonotype. The chain combines TRBV5-1 with TRBJ1-2; D perhaps matches TRBD1 (6 bases). Germline V CDR1 and CDR2: SGHRS, YFSETQ. The germline V and J ends were trimmed by 5 bases and 8 bases, with 19 bases remaining between them. This CDR3 has 14 residues. CDR3 coding DNA: TGCGCCAGCAGTACGGGGGGCCCCTTGTTGGGCTACACCTTC. It encodes CASSTGGPLLGYTF.

This clonotype was found a few times. CDR3 loop: CSTAASSYNEQFF. CDR3 in DNA: TGCAGCACCGCGGCGTCCTCCTACAATGAGCAGTTCTTC. The V call is TRBV29-1, the J call TRBJ2-1; D unclear. The CDR3 covers 13 residues. V dropped 8 bases and J dropped 0 bases, with 11 bases sitting between them. Germline CDR1 reads SQVTM; CDR2 reads ANQGSEA.

This clonotype came up many times. The rearrangement joins TRBV5-1 to TRBJ2-1; TRBD2 matches 11 bases. V dropped 0 bases and J dropped 7; count of bases not matched to a gene: 6. From germline, CDR1 is SGHRS and CDR2 YFSETQ. The CDR3 has 16 amino acids. CDR3 in amino acids: CASSLAVAGGQNEQFF. DNA of the CDR3: TGCGCCAGCAGCTTGGCCGTAGCGGGAGGGCAAAATGAGCAGTTCTTC.

Ten or more counts support this clonotype. This chain uses TRBV5-6 with TRBJ2-1; D possibly corresponds to TRBD2 (5 bases). From germline, CDR1 is SGHDT and CDR2 YYEEEE. The CDR3 runs 15 residues. Trimming shortened V by 4 bases and J by 2 bases, and 13 bases separated the two germline ends. CDR3 coding DNA: TGTGCCAGCAGCCCGGAGGAGGTTCCCTACAATGAGCAGTTCTTC. Its translation is CASSPEEVPYNEQFF.

This clonotype was seen more than once but under ten times. The V gene is TRBV12-3 or TRBV12-4, the J gene TRBJ1-1; 7 nucleotides agree with TRBD1. With 5 bases clipped from V and 2 bases from J, the junction kept 11 bases outside the gene matches. The CDR3 has 16 residues. CDR3 in amino acids: CASSPNNRGRNTEAFF. The CDR3, as DNA: TGTGCCAGCAGTCCTAACAACAGGGGCCGAAACACTGAAGCTTTCTTT.

The V call is TRBV7-3, the J call TRBJ2-1; 9 bases match TRBD2. J lost 4 bases, V lost 3 bases, and 4 bases had no gene match. The germline V gene encodes CDR1 SGHTA and CDR2 FQGTGA. The CDR3 is 15 amino acids. DNA for the CDR3: TGTGCCAGCAGCTTCGGGACTAGCAAATACAATGAGCAGTTCTTC. Its translation is CASSFGTSKYNEQFF.

This clonotype was seen a few times. The rearrangement uses TRBV6-1 and TRBJ1-2; possibly TRBD1 for D (5 bases). This CDR3 is built from 13 residues. V lost 6 bases to trimming and J lost 4 bases, with 12 bases between them. CDR1 MNHNS and CDR2 SASEGT come from the germline V gene. In nucleotides, the CDR3 is TGTGCCAGCAGCACCGACAGCCGCTATGGCTACACCTTC. It codes for CASSTDSRYGYTF.

This clonotype was counted between two and nine times. The gene calls are TRBV12-3 or TRBV12-4 and TRBJ2-3; TRBD2 matches 7 bases. V shed 2 bases and J 1 base; nucleotides not matched to a gene: 6. The CDR3 consists of 16 residues. CDR3 loop: CASSLLAAGGTDTQYF. The CDR3 nucleotides are TGTGCCAGCAGTTTACTAGCGGCTGGGGGCACAGATACGCAGTATTTT.

CDR3 in DNA: TGCAGTGCTAGAGATCTGATCTCTAACTATGGCTACACCTTC. Amino acid sequence: CSARDLISNYGYTF. J is TRBJ1-2 and V is TRBV20-1; D is uncertain. Germline values: CDR1 DFQATT, CDR2 SNEGSKA (reference sequence). V lost 0 bases, J lost 0 bases, and 8 bases lay in between. CDR3 length: 14 residues.

The chain joins TRBV14 to TRBJ2-5, with D perhaps assigned TRBD1 or TRBD2 (5 bases each). The V gene's germline CDR1 is SGHDN and CDR2 FVKESK. The CDR3 is 15 amino acids. V was clipped by 4 bases and J by 1 base, with 13 bases between them. In DNA form, the CDR3 reads TGTGCCAGCAGCCGCAACCGGGACCCCCAAGAGACCCAGTACTTC. It codes for CASSRNRDPQETQYF.

This clonotype appeared a few times. The rearrangement joins TRBV18 to TRBJ2-7; 12 bases match TRBD2. The CDR3 runs to 14 residues. With V trimmed by 3 bases and J by 6 bases, 3 bases remained unmatched. Germline V gene lookup returns CDR1 KGHSH and CDR2 LQKENI. The CDR3 sequence is CASSPVTSGSEQYF. The CDR3 DNA follows: TGTGCCAGCTCACCCGTGACTAGCGGGAGCGAGCAGTACTTC.

This chain joins TRBV5-1 and TRBJ1-2; D unresolved. The CDR3 spans 17 residues. Germline CDR1 SGHRS, CDR2 YFSETQ. The V end lost 0 bases, the J end lost 0 bases, and 15 bases lay between the germline ends. The CDR3 loop reads CASSLAPGVGANYGYTF. Here the CDR3 DNA reads TGCGCCAGCAGCTTGGCTCCAGGTGTGGGCGCTAACTATGGCTACACCTTC. The full variable domain, its missing parts supplied by reference TRBV5-1 and TRBJ1-2, is KAGVTQTPRYLIKTRGQQVTLSCSPISGHRSVSWYQQTPGQGLQFLFEYFSETQRNKGNFPGRFSGRQFSNSRSEMNVSTLELGDSALYLCASSLAPGVGANYGYTFGSGTRLTVV.

This clonotype was observed a handful of times. The chain couples TRBV11-2 to TRBJ2-7, with 8 positions matching TRBD2. The CDR3 is made up of 15 amino acids. The germline CDR1 and CDR2 sequences are SGHAT and FQNNGV. J was trimmed by 5 bases and V by 8 bases; bases with no gene match: 14. CDR3 sequence: CASFPGAGGGNEQYF. Here the CDR3 DNA reads TGTGCCAGCTTCCCGGGGGCGGGAGGTGGCAACGAGCAGTACTTC. The whole variable domain, filled in from reference TRBV11-2 and TRBJ2-7, reads EAGVAQSPRYKIIEKRQSVAFWCNPISGHATLYWYQQILGQGPKLLIQFQNNGVVDDSQLPKDRFSAERLKGVDSTLKIQPAKLEDSAVYLCASFPGAGGGNEQYFGPGTRLTVT.

This clonotype occurred a few times. The V call is TRBV4-2, the J call TRBJ2-1; 8 bases line up with TRBD2. The CDR3 length is 18 residues. Germline assignment: CDR1 LGHNA and CDR2 YNFKEQ. V trimming: 1 base; J trimming: 7 bases; junction bases outside the gene matches: 15. In DNA, the CDR3 is TGTGCCAGCAGCCAAGGGCCCCTATCCAGCGGGAGTATAAATGAGCAGTTCTTC. Encoded protein: CASSQGPLSSGSINEQFF.

On this clonotype: A much larger clone is a single base away; this may be a read error. This chain links TRBV5-1 with TRBJ2-7; 8 bases line up with TRBD1. Germline CDR1 is SGHRS and CDR2 is YFSETQ. The CDR3 runs to 15 residues. CDR3 region: CASSKDREKSYDQYF. CDR3 in DNA: TGCGCCAGCAGCAAGGACAGGGAAAAATCCTACGACCAGTACTTC.

This clonotype was picked up a small number of times. The genes are TRBV5-1 and TRBJ2-4, with TRBD1 as a possible D gene (5 bases). Germline values: CDR1 SGHRS, CDR2 YFSETQ. Between the trimmed V and J ends, which lost 1 base and 0 bases, there was a span of 8 bases. This CDR3 region has 15 residues. CDR3 loop: CASSLQGVAKNIQYF. DNA for the CDR3: TGCGCCAGCAGCTTGCAGGGTGTAGCCAAAAACATTCAGTACTTC.

The chain carries TRBV4-2 and TRBJ2-7; D perhaps matches TRBD1 (6 bases). The CDR3 consists of 15 residues. The V end lost 1 base, the J end lost 2 bases, and 12 bases lay between the germline ends. Germline V lookup: CDR1 LGHNA, CDR2 YNFKEQ. The chain's CDR3 is CASSQVAGVAYEQYF. The CDR3 coding sequence is TGTGCCAGCAGCCAAGTGGCAGGGGTCGCCTACGAGCAGTACTTC.

The V call is TRBV7-9, the J call TRBJ2-3, with TRBD2 matching 11 bases. J lost 5 bases, V lost 4 bases, and 8 bases had no gene match. The germline V gene has CDR1 SEHNR and CDR2 FQNEAQ (reference sequence). There are 16 residues in the CDR3. CDR3 bases: TGTGCCAGCAGCTGGGGGACTAGCGGCTCCTTAGATACGCAGTATTTT. It codes for CASSWGTSGSLDTQYF. Full variable domain (rest looked up from reference TRBV7-9 and TRBJ2-3): DTGVSQNPRHKITKRGQNVTFRCDPISEHNRLYWYRQTLGQGPEFLTYFQNEAQLEKSRLLSDRFSAERPKGSFSTLEIQRTEQGDSAMYLCASSWGTSGSLDTQYFGPGTRLTVL.

A few counts support this clonotype. The chain's CDR3 is CASSWDSTAPASYEQYF. In nucleotides, the CDR3 is TGTGCCAGCAGCTGGGACAGTACGGCCCCGGCGTCCTACGAGCAGTACTTC. V gene TRBV2 combines with J gene TRBJ2-7, with TRBD1 identical over 7 bases. CDR1 and CDR2 from the germline V gene are SNHLY and FYNNEI. The CDR3 is 17 amino acids. Trimming at V came to 6 bases and at J to 1 base, leaving 15 bases not matched to a gene.

V gene TRBV20-1 combines with J gene TRBJ2-7; 7 positions match TRBD2. Germline loops: CDR1 DFQATT, CDR2 SNEGSKA (reference sequence). V lost 4 bases to trimming and J lost 4 bases; unmatched junction nucleotides: 10. CDR3 length equals 14 residues. The CDR3, as DNA: TGCAGTGCTACGAGCTTTACAGCGGGATACGAGCAGTACTTC. Translated, it gives CSATSFTAGYEQYF.

In its sample, this clonotype was seen a few times. The gene calls are TRBV10-3 and TRBJ1-1; D is unclear. CDR3 length: 13 residues. V lost 3 bases and J lost 1, with 6 bases in between. Germline values: CDR1 ENHRY, CDR2 SYGVKD. The CDR3: CAISDPPNTEAFF. As DNA, the CDR3 is TGTGCCATCAGTGATCCCCCGAACACTGAAGCTTTCTTT.

This clonotype was counted a few times. The V call is TRBV5-1, the J call TRBJ2-7; D is undetermined. The CDR3 length is 15 residues. V was cut by 1 base and J by 3 bases, with 14 bases left in between. The germline V gene has CDR1 SGHRS and CDR2 YFSETQ. DNA for the CDR3: TGCGCCAGCAGCTTGTTCAGTAATGTCTTCTACGAGCAGTACTTC. Protein sequence: CASSLFSNVFYEQYF.